This T cell receptor beta chain was sequenced for a study of cytomegalovirus exposure and HLA in healthy donors. Study-wide results and caveats: Analyzed later, association rates of TCRs varied across HLA loci, with DRB1 most and HLA-C fewest. Most TCR sequences were seen very rarely across donors, but some public TCRs occurred in many.

On this clone itself: Its antigen is still unknown.

This CDR3 has 20 amino acids. Per the germline V gene, CDR1 is SNHLY and CDR2 is FYNNEI. V was clipped by 3 bases and J by 0 bases; unmatched bases: 13. PCR used 60 Vbeta primers and 13 Jbeta primers. TCRdb keeps only in-frame clones here, not all; method: immunoSEQ multiplex PCR. Here the sample spans roughly 160,000 clones, 84% being singletons. The TCR sequence derives from a boy between 2 and 10 years old in good health and CMV-seronegative. Sequenced: PBMCs. This chain joins TRBV2 and TRBJ2-3; TRBD2 matches 12 bases. The CDR3 bases are TGTGCCAGCAGTGATGGGCTAGCGGGAGGGCCCCACGACAGCACAGATACGCAGTATTTT. It yields the protein CASSDGLAGGPHDSTDTQYF.